This T cell receptor (beta chain) emerged from a study of blood T cells in healthy people across ages. Study-level points and caveats: Unsorted PBMCs blocked a conclusive comparison of naive and antigen-experienced cells.

The V end was cut by 11 bases, the J end by 6 bases, with 23 bases between. The CDR3 contains 15 residues. Germline assignment: CDR1 MNHNS and CDR2 SASEGT. To note about this clonotype: What it binds is unknown.

PCR was performed a second time for roughly 7 to 12 cycles using a sample-barcoded 5' primer and a J-beta primer mix. TCRdb analysed the 5' RACE reads with MiXCR anew, one entry per CDR3 protein. The sample consists of 2 million or so distinct CDR3 sequences, just under 50% of them appearing once. The TCR sequence derives from a woman in her forties in good health. The sample was blood. The V gene is TRBV6-1, the J gene TRBJ2-1; D perhaps matches TRBD2 (6 bases). This CDR3 reads CAGGGVQRTINEQFF. CDR3 sequence (DNA): TGTGCCGGCGGCGGGGTCCAGCGGACTATCAATGAGCAGTTCTTC.